This note documents a single T cell receptor (beta chain) sequence. Its target is not known. The data are from a study of T cell responses to AZD1222 COVID-19 vaccine. The CDR3 is 16 residues long. The V and J ends lost 6 bases and 2 bases, in that order; junction bases with no gene match: 14. CDR1 is SQVTM and CDR2 is ANQGSEA in the germline V gene. Study results and caveats: Among vaccine-associated CD4 TCRs, coverage spanned spike, with dominance at 160-218 and 743-854. Females made up more of the donors, who were largely white British, and clonal diversity may have come out too low. Spike-specific TCR breadth and depth grew following two AZD1222 doses.

The assay was immunoSEQ multiplex PCR, and TCRdb's table has in-frame clones only and misses some. The sample consists of roughly 56,000 clones, 81% of them appearing once. The rearrangement uses TRBV29-1 and TRBJ2-7; 9 bases are shared with TRBD1. This sequence was found in an adult who received the AZD1222 COVID-19 vaccine. The sequencing here drew on peripheral blood, taken 28 days after the second AZD1222 dose. The chain's CDR3 is CSVASAPGQGAYEQYF. CDR3 DNA: TGCAGCGTGGCATCGGCCCCGGGACAGGGAGCCTACGAGCAGTACTTC.